The entry below describes one T cell receptor (beta chain). The naive CD8 subset, CD45RO-negative cells positively selected for CCR7, excluded terminally differentiated effector memory CD45RA+ cells. This record comes from a study of shared clonotypes between healthy human individuals. The ends were cut back, 4 bases at V and 8 bases at J, with 23 bases in the middle. The CDR3 loop spans 17 amino acids. Germline V gene data show CDR1 as MNHEY and CDR2 as SMNVEV (reference sequence). Clones were sequenced by immunoSEQ multiplex PCR, and TCRdb holds only the in-frame ones, with some missing. The table records approximately 2,000,000 clones, 90% to 95% of them present only once.

The sequencing input was naive CD8+ T cells from PBMCs. V usage is TRBV27 and J usage is TRBJ1-4; D is possibly TRBD1 (6 bases). The sequence derives from a man between 18 and 29 years old in good health. Some clones in this sample may be carry-over from other donors' samples. CDR3: CASSSILQGRRGEKLFF. CDR3 sequence (DNA): TGTGCCAGCAGTTCTATACTACAGGGACGGAGAGGGGAAAAACTGTTTTTT. Variable domain in full (rest from reference TRBV27 and TRBJ1-4): EAQVTQNPRYLITVTGKKLTVTCSQNMNHEYMSWYRQDPGLGLRQIYYSMNVEVTDKGDVPEGYKVSRKEKRNFPLILESPSPNQTSLYFCASSSILQGRRGEKLFFGSGTQLSVL.